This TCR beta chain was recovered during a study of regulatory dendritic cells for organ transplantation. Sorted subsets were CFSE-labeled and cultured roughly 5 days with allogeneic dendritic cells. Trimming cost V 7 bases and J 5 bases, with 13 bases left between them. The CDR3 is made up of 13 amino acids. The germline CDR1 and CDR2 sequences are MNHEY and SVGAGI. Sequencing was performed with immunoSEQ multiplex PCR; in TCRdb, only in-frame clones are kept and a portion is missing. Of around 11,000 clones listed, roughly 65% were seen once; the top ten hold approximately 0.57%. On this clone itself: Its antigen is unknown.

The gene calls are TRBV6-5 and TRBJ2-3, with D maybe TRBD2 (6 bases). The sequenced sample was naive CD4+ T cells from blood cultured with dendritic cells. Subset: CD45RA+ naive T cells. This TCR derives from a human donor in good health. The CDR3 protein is CASIPKGGDTQYF. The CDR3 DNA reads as TGTGCCAGCATACCCAAGGGAGGAGATACGCAGTATTTT.